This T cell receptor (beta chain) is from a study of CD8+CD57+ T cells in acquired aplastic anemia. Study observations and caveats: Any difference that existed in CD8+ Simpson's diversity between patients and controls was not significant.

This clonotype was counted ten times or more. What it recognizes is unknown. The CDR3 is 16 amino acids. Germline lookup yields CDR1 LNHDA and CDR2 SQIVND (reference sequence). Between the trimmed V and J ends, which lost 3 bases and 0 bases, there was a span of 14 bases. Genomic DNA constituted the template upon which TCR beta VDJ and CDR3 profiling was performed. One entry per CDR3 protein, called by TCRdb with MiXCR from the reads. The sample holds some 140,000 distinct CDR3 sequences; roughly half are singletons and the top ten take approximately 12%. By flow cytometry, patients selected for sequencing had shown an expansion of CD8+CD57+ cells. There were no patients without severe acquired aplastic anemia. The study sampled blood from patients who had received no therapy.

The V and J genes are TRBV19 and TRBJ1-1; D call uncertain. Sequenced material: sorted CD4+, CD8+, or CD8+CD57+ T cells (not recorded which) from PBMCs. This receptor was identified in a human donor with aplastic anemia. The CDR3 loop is CASSIASGRVNTEAFF. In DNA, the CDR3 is TGTGCCAGTAGTATCGCTTCAGGCCGGGTGAACACTGAAGCTTTCTTT.